This is a list of T cell receptor beta chains from one sample in a study of CD8+CD57+ T cells in acquired aplastic anemia. A single record per CDR3 protein comes from TCRdb applying MiXCR to the reads. Among roughly 250,000 distinct CDR3 sequences listed, 70% to 85% were seen once. The sample was sorted CD4+, CD8+, or CD8+CD57+ T cells (not recorded which) from PBMCs. These TCRs come from a human donor with aplastic anemia. Both conserved end residues are part of each CDR3. The D gene is left open where the match is weak. Some rows mark clone size as missing; the rest say once, few, many or name a class of expanded clone.

CDR3 protein: CASSARDSSSYEQYF; CDR3 DNA: TGTGCCAGCAGCGCCCGGGACTCTAGCTCCTACGAGCAGTACTTC; V gene: TRBV9; J gene: TRBJ2-7; D gene: NA; clone size: NA
CDR3 protein: CASSDAGSPDTSYF; CDR3 DNA: TGTGCCAGCAGTGATGCGGGGAGCCCTGATACGTCGTATTTT; V gene: TRBV2; J gene: TRBJ2-3; D gene: NA; clone size: NA
CDR3 protein: CASSESWGMNTEAFF; CDR3 DNA: TGTGCCAGCAGTGAAAGCTGGGGCATGAACACTGAAGCTTTCTTT; V gene: TRBV2; J gene: TRBJ1-1; D gene: NA; clone size: many
CDR3 protein: CASSPDRRSSYNSPLHF; CDR3 DNA: TGTGCCAGCAGCCCCGACAGGAGGAGCTCCTATAATTCACCCCTCCACTTT; V gene: TRBV6-6; J gene: TRBJ1-6; D gene: NA; clone size: many
CDR3 protein: CASSVDTAGNQPPFF; CDR3 DNA: TGTGCCAGCAGCGTAGATACCGCCGGAAATCAGCCCCCTTTCTTT; V gene: TRBV9; J gene: TRBJ1-1; D gene: NA; clone size: NA
CDR3 protein: CASSFGRNEKANVLTF; CDR3 DNA: TGTGCCAGCAGCTTTGGACGAAATGAAAAGGCCAACGTCCTGACTTTC; V gene: TRBV5-1; J gene: TRBJ2-6; D gene: NA; clone size: NA
CDR3 protein: CASSLRGFGAYEQYF; CDR3 DNA: TGTGCCAGCAGCTTACGGGGGTTCGGGGCCTACGAGCAGTACTTC; V gene: TRBV7-2; J gene: TRBJ2-7; D gene: NA; clone size: NA
CDR3 protein: CASTLRRVASDAGYTF; CDR3 DNA: TGTGCCAGCACCCTACGGAGGGTCGCCTCGGACGCCGGCTACACCTTC; V gene: TRBV7-6; J gene: TRBJ1-2; D gene: NA; clone size: NA
CDR3 protein: CASSDGGYEQYF; CDR3 DNA: TGTGCCAGCAGTGATGGGGGCTACGAGCAGTACTTC; V gene: TRBV2; J gene: TRBJ2-7; D gene: NA; clone size: few
CDR3 protein: CASSLDLTGTNYEQYF; CDR3 DNA: TGTGCCAGCAGCTTAGATCTAACGGGGACGAACTACGAGCAGTACTTC; V gene: TRBV15; J gene: TRBJ2-7; D gene: NA; clone size: NA
CDR3 protein: CSATTGGNSPLHF; CDR3 DNA: TGCAGTGCTACGACAGGGGGTAATTCACCCCTCCACTTT; V gene: TRBV20-1; J gene: TRBJ1-6; D gene: TRBD1; clone size: NA
CDR3 protein: CASSSPTDDPTNYGYTF; CDR3 DNA: TGTGCCAGCAGTTCCCCAACCGACGATCCAACTAACTATGGCTACACCTTC; V gene: TRBV7-9; J gene: TRBJ1-2; D gene: NA; clone size: NA
CDR3 protein: CASSLAGGTHYFYF; CDR3 DNA: TGTGCCAGCAGCTTAGCGGGAGGTACGCATTATTTTTATTTT; V gene: TRBV9; J gene: TRBJ2-3; D gene: TRBD2; clone size: NA
CDR3 protein: CASSLTGGGHDGYYF; CDR3 DNA: TGTGCCAGCAGCCTGACAGGGGGCGGCCACGATGGCTACTATTTT; V gene: TRBV7-2; J gene: TRBJ2-3; D gene: TRBD1; clone size: NA
CDR3 protein: CASSPPPGGENEQYF; CDR3 DNA: TGTGCCAGCAGCCCCCCCCCGGGGGGAGAGAACGAGCAGTACTTC; V gene: TRBV5-8; J gene: TRBJ2-7; D gene: TRBD2; clone size: NA
CDR3 protein: CASSRIRETTDTQYF; CDR3 DNA: TGTGCCAGCAGCCGGATTAGGGAAACCACAGATACGCAGTATTTT; V gene: TRBV11-3; J gene: TRBJ2-3; D gene: NA; clone size: few
CDR3 protein: CATSDSLAGSYNEQFF; CDR3 DNA: TGTGCCACCAGTGATTCCCTAGCGGGGTCATACAATGAGCAGTTCTTC; V gene: TRBV24-1; J gene: TRBJ2-1; D gene: TRBD2; clone size: few
CDR3 protein: CASSQGLSYEQYF; CDR3 DNA: TGCGCCAGCAGCCAGGGACTGTCTTACGAGCAGTACTTC; V gene: TRBV4-3; J gene: TRBJ2-7; D gene: NA; clone size: NA
CDR3 protein: CASGVAGAPNQQF; CDR3 DNA: TGTGCCAGCGGGGTAGCGGGCGCTCCCAATCAGCAGTTT; V gene: TRBV7-8; J gene: TRBJ2-3; D gene: TRBD2; clone size: NA
CDR3 protein: CATSIGRDQETHSF; CDR3 DNA: TGTGCCACCAGCATTGGTCGCGACCAAGAGACCCATTCCTTC; V gene: TRBV7-3; J gene: TRBJ2-5; D gene: NA; clone size: NA
CDR3 protein: CSARSRGVSYNEQFF; CDR3 DNA: TGCAGTGCTAGGTCCCGGGGTGTCTCCTACAATGAGCAGTTCTTC; V gene: TRBV20-1; J gene: TRBJ2-1; D gene: NA; clone size: NA
CDR3 protein: CASSSNSGGNQPQHF; CDR3 DNA: TGTGCCAGCAGCTCCAATAGCGGGGGCAATCAGCCCCAGCATTTT; V gene: TRBV2; J gene: TRBJ1-5; D gene: NA; clone size: NA
CDR3 protein: CASSQIPGGPNSGELFF; CDR3 DNA: TGTGCCAGCAGCCAAATACCCGGGGGGCCGAATTCTGGGGAGCTGTTTTTT; V gene: TRBV7-9; J gene: TRBJ2-2; D gene: NA; clone size: once
CDR3 protein: CAISQDRHTDTQYF; CDR3 DNA: TGTGCCATCAGCCAGGACAGGCACACAGATACGCAGTATTTT; V gene: TRBV10-3; J gene: TRBJ2-3; D gene: TRBD1; clone size: NA